This entry is about one T cell receptor (beta chain). In the same sample, other DNA sequences code for this CDR3. Indicated time point: peripheral blood 6 weeks after treatment start. A spike-in of synthetic TCR analog templates was added to each PCR. Profiled with immunoSEQ multiplex PCR; TCRdb holds only in-frame clones, not every one. The data hold roughly 45,000 clones, with more than 80% observed a single time. The data stem from a study of PD-L1 blockade in urothelial cancer. Study background: Males with bladder-origin urothelial cancer constituted about 90% of the roughly 30 patients. Across blood samples, T cells had a median count of approximately 130,000.

This CDR3 is built from 14 residues. The germline V and J ends were trimmed by 6 bases and 3 bases, with 14 bases remaining between them. In germline, CDR1 is SNHLY, CDR2 FYNNEI. The gene calls are TRBV2 and TRBJ1-1; D might be TRBD1 (5 bases). Material: PBMCs, obtained around atezolizumab (anti-PD-L1) treatment. The sequence was collected from a man in his 70s with urothelial cancer. Written as DNA, the CDR3 is TGTGCCAGCAGGGGGCCCACACCCTACACTGAAGCTTTCTTT. Translated: CASRGPTPYTEAFF.